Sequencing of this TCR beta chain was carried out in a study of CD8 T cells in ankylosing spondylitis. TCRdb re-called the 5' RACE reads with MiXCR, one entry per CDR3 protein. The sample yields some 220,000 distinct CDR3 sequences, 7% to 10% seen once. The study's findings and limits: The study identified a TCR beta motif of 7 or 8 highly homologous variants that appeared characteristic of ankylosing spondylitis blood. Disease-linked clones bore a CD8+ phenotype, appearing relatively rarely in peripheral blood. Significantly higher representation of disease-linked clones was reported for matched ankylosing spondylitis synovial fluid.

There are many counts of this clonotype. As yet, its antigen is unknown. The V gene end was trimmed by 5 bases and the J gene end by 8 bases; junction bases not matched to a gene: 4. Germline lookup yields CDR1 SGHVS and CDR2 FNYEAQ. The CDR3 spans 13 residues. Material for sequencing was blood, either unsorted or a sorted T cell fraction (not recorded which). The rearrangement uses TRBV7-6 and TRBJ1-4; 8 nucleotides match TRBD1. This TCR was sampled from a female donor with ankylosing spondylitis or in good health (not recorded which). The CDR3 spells CASSPGQGEKLFF. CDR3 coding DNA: TGTGCCAGCAGCCCTGGACAGGGCGAAAAACTGTTTTTT.